This T cell receptor (beta chain) originates from a study of cytomegalovirus exposure and HLA in healthy donors. The PCR had 60 Vbeta and 13 Jbeta primers. The data were produced by immunoSEQ multiplex PCR, yet TCRdb's version contains in-frame clones alone and is incomplete. The sample lists roughly 150,000 clones, about three quarters occurring once. Per the germline V gene, CDR1 is WSHSY and CDR2 is SAAADI. The length of the CDR3 is 16 residues. V shed 6 bases, J shed 5 bases, and the junction held 15 bases outside the gene matches. The receptor was isolated from a woman between 25 and 40 years old in good health and CMV-seronegative. The sequenced sample consisted of PBMCs. This sequence joins TRBV10-2 and TRBJ1-1, with TRBD1 identical over 7 bases. The CDR3 DNA follows: TGCGCCAGCAGGAGCATCCGTTCCCCAGGGGGAACTGAAGCTTTCTTT. Its protein product is CASRSIRSPGGTEAFF.